This TCR beta chain is from a study of shared clonotypes between healthy human individuals. General study results and limits: Sampling covered blood only; tissue repertoires likely differ.

V lost 0 bases to trimming and J lost 2 bases, with 15 bases between them. CDR3 length: 17 amino acids. Germline V gene sequence: CDR1 SGDLS, CDR2 YYNGEE. Naive CD4+ cells were CD45RA-selected; the remaining cells were memory. Note on this clone: What it binds is not known.

Several immunoSEQ 96-well plates shared each subset's DNA, each plate a replicate. An approximately 220 ng quantity of DNA, tens of thousands of T cell genomes, went into the sorted-subset replicate PCRs. TCRdb keeps only in-frame clones here, not all; method: immunoSEQ multiplex PCR. The repertoire has roughly 1,600,000 clones, 98% to 99% of them found once; the top ten carry about 0.35%. Sequencing was performed on naive CD4+ T cells sorted from blood. Stated subset: CD45RA+ positively selected. The sequence came from a young man in good health. This chain connects TRBV9 to TRBJ2-1; possible D gene TRBD2, 5 bases. CDR3 loop: CASSVDIRGIPYNEQFF. The CDR3 DNA reads as TGTGCCAGCAGCGTAGATATTAGAGGGATACCCTACAATGAGCAGTTCTTC.